Listed below are T cell receptor beta chains from one sample, sequenced in a study of shared clonotypes between healthy human individuals. This table comes from immunoSEQ multiplex PCR, and its TCRdb copy is limited to in-frame clones, with some not included. This table has around 2.1 million clones, roughly 95% appearing once. The sequenced material came from naive CD4+ T cells sorted from blood. These receptors were taken from a man between 18 and 35 years old in good health. Each CDR3 is given with its conserved first and last residue. The D gene is left open where the match is weak. Clone size appears in some rows only: once, few, many, or a class for an expanded clone.

CDR3 length: 14; V gene: TRBV5-8; clone size: .; J gene: TRBJ1-1; D gene: .; CDR3 DNA: TGTGCCAGCAGGTCCTTCGATGTGAACACTGAAGCTTTCTTT; CDR3 protein: CASRSFDVNTEAFF
CDR3 length: 16; V gene: TRBV18; clone size: .; J gene: TRBJ1-3; D gene: .; CDR3 DNA: TGTGCCAGCTCACGGCAGGGCCGAAGCTCTGGAAACACCATATATTTT; CDR3 protein: CASSRQGRSSGNTIYF
CDR3 length: 12; V gene: TRBV19; clone size: .; J gene: TRBJ1-2; D gene: .; CDR3 DNA: TGTGCCAGTAGTATACCGACGTATGGCTACACCTTC; CDR3 protein: CASSIPTYGYTF
CDR3 length: 15; V gene: TRBV5-1; clone size: .; J gene: TRBJ1-2; D gene: .; CDR3 DNA: TGCGCCAGCAGCTTGGAAACAGCAGCTAACTATGGCTACACCTTC; CDR3 protein: CASSLETAANYGYTF
CDR3 length: 15; V gene: TRBV5-4; clone size: .; J gene: TRBJ2-1; D gene: TRBD2; CDR3 DNA: TGTGCCAGCAGCTTAGAACTAGCGGGGAAAAATGAGCAGTTCTTC; CDR3 protein: CASSLELAGKNEQFF
CDR3 length: 14; V gene: TRBV10-3; clone size: .; J gene: TRBJ1-1; D gene: .; CDR3 DNA: TGTGCCATCAGTGGGGGAACTATGAACACTGAAGCTTTCTTT; CDR3 protein: CAISGGTMNTEAFF
CDR3 length: 13; V gene: TRBV6-5; clone size: .; J gene: TRBJ2-3; D gene: .; CDR3 DNA: TGTGCCAGCAGTGGACAGCCGACGAGTACGCAGTATTTT; CDR3 protein: CASSGQPTSTQYF
CDR3 length: 12; V gene: TRBV6-5; clone size: .; J gene: TRBJ2-1; D gene: .; CDR3 DNA: TGTGCCAGCACAGGGGGGTACAATGAGCAGTTCTTC; CDR3 protein: CASTGGYNEQFF
CDR3 length: 14; V gene: TRBV30; clone size: .; J gene: TRBJ2-4; D gene: TRBD1; CDR3 DNA: TGTGCCTGGAGTGGGGACAGGGGGAGAAACATTCAGTACTTC; CDR3 protein: CAWSGDRGRNIQYF
CDR3 length: 15; V gene: TRBV5-1; clone size: .; J gene: TRBJ2-2; D gene: TRBD1; CDR3 DNA: TGCGCCAGCAGCTATCGACAGGGTTGGGCCGGGGAGCTGTTTTTT; CDR3 protein: CASSYRQGWAGELFF
CDR3 length: 13; V gene: TRBV9; clone size: once; J gene: TRBJ2-2; D gene: .; CDR3 DNA: TGTGCCAGCAGCTCGGACCTATGGGGGGAGCTGTTTTTT; CDR3 protein: CASSSDLWGELFF
CDR3 length: 18; V gene: TRBV7-2; clone size: .; J gene: TRBJ2-7; D gene: .; CDR3 DNA: TGTGCCAGCAGCCCCCCGGTCTACTCGAGGGGGATCTCCTACGAGCAGTACTTC; CDR3 protein: CASSPPVYSRGISYEQYF
CDR3 length: 12; V gene: TRBV5-1; clone size: .; J gene: TRBJ2-3; D gene: .; CDR3 DNA: TGCGCCAGCAGCTTGGAGGGTCAACGTCTTTATTTT; CDR3 protein: CASSLEGQRLYF
CDR3 length: 14; V gene: TRBV27; clone size: .; J gene: TRBJ1-1; D gene: .; CDR3 DNA: TGTGCCAGCAGTCCCGAGGGACTGAACACTGAAGCTTTCTTT; CDR3 protein: CASSPEGLNTEAFF
CDR3 length: 15; V gene: TRBV30; clone size: .; J gene: TRBJ1-1; D gene: TRBD1; CDR3 DNA: TGTGCCTGGATTTGGCGAGGACAGGGAAAGGGGGAGGCTTTCTTT; CDR3 protein: CAWIWRGQGKGEAFF
CDR3 length: 13; V gene: TRBV2; clone size: .; J gene: TRBJ2-7; D gene: .; CDR3 DNA: TGTGCCAGCAGTGGGACAGTTGCCTACGAGCAGTACTTC; CDR3 protein: CASSGTVAYEQYF
CDR3 length: 14; V gene: TRBV6-1; clone size: once; J gene: TRBJ1-1; D gene: TRBD1; CDR3 DNA: TGTGCCAGCAGTGGGCAGGGGGCGACCACTGAAGCTTTCTTT; CDR3 protein: CASSGQGATTEAFF
CDR3 length: 13; V gene: TRBV11-3; clone size: .; J gene: TRBJ1-1; D gene: .; CDR3 DNA: TGTGCCAGCAGCTTCTCAGCGAACACTGAAGCTTTCTTT; CDR3 protein: CASSFSANTEAFF
CDR3 length: 17; V gene: TRBV5-1; clone size: .; J gene: TRBJ1-6; D gene: .; CDR3 DNA: TGCGCCAGCAGAACGGACAGCCTAGAGAGTTTAAATTCACCCCTCCACTTT; CDR3 protein: CASRTDSLESLNSPLHF
CDR3 length: 15; V gene: TRBV5-1; clone size: .; J gene: TRBJ1-3; D gene: .; CDR3 DNA: TGCGCCAGCAGCTTGGCTCCAGGGGCAGGAAACACCATATATTTT; CDR3 protein: CASSLAPGAGNTIYF
CDR3 length: 15; V gene: TRBV9; clone size: .; J gene: TRBJ2-2; D gene: TRBD1; CDR3 DNA: TGTGCCAGCAGAGCGACAGGGGGCGACACCGGGGAGCTGTTTTTT; CDR3 protein: CASRATGGDTGELFF
CDR3 length: 11; V gene: TRBV14; clone size: .; J gene: TRBJ2-5; D gene: .; CDR3 DNA: TGTGCCAGCAGCCAAACGGAGACCCAGTACTTC; CDR3 protein: CASSQTETQYF
CDR3 length: 14; V gene: TRBV6-5; clone size: .; J gene: TRBJ2-2; D gene: .; CDR3 DNA: TGTGCCAGCAGTTACTCCGCAGTATCCGGGGAGCTGTTTTTT; CDR3 protein: CASSYSAVSGELFF
CDR3 length: 14; V gene: TRBV29-1; clone size: .; J gene: TRBJ1-2; D gene: .; CDR3 DNA: TGCAGCGTTGAAGATCGGGGCGGAAACTATGGCTACACCTTC; CDR3 protein: CSVEDRGGNYGYTF
CDR3 length: 16; V gene: TRBV25-1; clone size: .; J gene: TRBJ1-3; D gene: .; CDR3 DNA: TGTGCCAGCAGTGAATGGGCAGCCGGAGGTGGAAACACCATATATTTT; CDR3 protein: CASSEWAAGGGNTIYF
CDR3 length: 14; V gene: TRBV7-9; clone size: once; J gene: TRBJ1-2; D gene: .; CDR3 DNA: TGTGCCAGCAGCTTAGTACAGGGTTGGAATGGCTACACCTTC; CDR3 protein: CASSLVQGWNGYTF
CDR3 length: 13; V gene: TRBV19; clone size: once; J gene: TRBJ2-7; D gene: .; CDR3 DNA: TGTGCCAGTAGCCGGACAGCTAACTACGAGCAGTACTTC; CDR3 protein: CASSRTANYEQYF
CDR3 length: 13; V gene: TRBV7-7; clone size: .; J gene: TRBJ2-5; D gene: .; CDR3 DNA: TGTGCTAGCAGCTTAGGTCACCAAGAGACCCAGTACTTC; CDR3 protein: CASSLGHQETQYF
CDR3 length: 18; V gene: TRBV19; clone size: .; J gene: TRBJ2-1; D gene: TRBD1; CDR3 DNA: TGTGCCAGTATGGGACAGGGCCTGACAGCTTCACCTTACAATGAGCAGTTCTTC; CDR3 protein: CASMGQGLTASPYNEQFF
CDR3 length: 15; V gene: TRBV2; clone size: .; J gene: TRBJ2-7; D gene: TRBD1; CDR3 DNA: TGTGCCAGCAATGGGGACAGGGGGCTACACTACGAGCAGTACTTC; CDR3 protein: CASNGDRGLHYEQYF
CDR3 length: 13; V gene: TRBV11-2; clone size: .; J gene: TRBJ2-1; D gene: .; CDR3 DNA: TGTGCCAGCAGCTTAGATCGAGGTCCTGAGCAGTTCTTC; CDR3 protein: CASSLDRGPEQFF
CDR3 length: 15; V gene: TRBV18; clone size: once; J gene: TRBJ1-1; D gene: .; CDR3 DNA: TGTGCCAGCTCACCACCAATGGGGGCGTCGGCTGAAGCTTTCTTT; CDR3 protein: CASSPPMGASAEAFF
CDR3 length: 10; V gene: TRBV27; clone size: .; J gene: TRBJ1-2; D gene: .; CDR3 DNA: TGTGCCAGCAGCCGCCATGGCTACACCTTC; CDR3 protein: CASSRHGYTF
CDR3 length: 17; V gene: TRBV19; clone size: .; J gene: TRBJ2-2; D gene: .; CDR3 DNA: TGTGCCAGTAGTATCCCTGCCGACAGGTCGAACACCGGGGAGCTGTTTTTT; CDR3 protein: CASSIPADRSNTGELFF
CDR3 length: 15; V gene: TRBV7-7; clone size: .; J gene: TRBJ2-1; D gene: TRBD2; CDR3 DNA: TGTGCTAGCAGCTTATCGGGGGGGCCTTACAATGAGCAGTTCTTC; CDR3 protein: CASSLSGGPYNEQFF